This T cell receptor beta chain appears in the sequencing data of a study of T cell repertoires in cytomegalovirus infection. This clonotype showed up just a few times. What it binds is not known. J gave up 6 bases and V 5 bases, and 13 bases lay outside the gene matches. This CDR3 contains 15 residues. From germline, CDR1 is MNHEY and CDR2 SVGEGT. TCRdb reanalysed the reads using MiXCR and keeps one entry per CDR3 protein. This sample has hundreds of thousands of distinct CDR3 sequences, with 30% to 40% found just once. The sequence came from a human donor in good health (CMV status not recorded). Some clones in this sample may be carry-over from other donors' samples. The chain carries TRBV6-2 or TRBV6-3 and TRBJ2-7; 7 bases line up with TRBD2. Material: cultured CD8+ T cells from PBMCs, obtained from culture after CMV antigen stimulation. The chain's CDR3 is CASSNMAGEFSEQYV. The CDR3 coding sequence is TGTGCCAGCAGTAATATGGCGGGGGAGTTTAGCGAGCAGTACGTC.